These 5 T cell receptor beta chains came from one sample sequenced in a study of blood T cell repertoires in COVID-19. Only in-frame clones appear in the TCRdb table, and some are missing; sequencing was by immunoSEQ multiplex PCR. The sample holds approximately 350,000 clones, less than 90% seen once. The sequenced sample consisted of PBMCs or T cells enriched from blood (not recorded which). These receptors were obtained from a woman aged 25 to 39 who had recovered from COVID-19.

The chain joins TRBV6-5 to TRBJ1-2; 8 nucleotides align to TRBD1. With 4 bases clipped from V and 5 bases from J, the junction kept 9 bases outside the gene matches. Germline-derived CDR1 and CDR2 are MNHEY and SVGAGI. This CDR3 region has 15 residues. The CDR3 nucleotides read TGTGCCAGCAGTTCCAACTTACAGGGGGTGTATGGCTACACCTTC. Amino acids: CASSSNLQGVYGYTF.

The chain has TRBV15 and TRBJ1-1; D is ambiguous. Germline CDR1 is LNHNV and CDR2 is YYDKDF (reference sequence). This CDR3 spans 14 amino acids. V shed 5 bases and J shed 1 base, with 11 bases lying between them. CDR3: CATSPRRGNTEAFF. In nucleotides, the CDR3 is TGTGCCACCAGCCCACGCCGGGGGAACACTGAAGCTTTCTTT.

This clone was picked up one time. The rearrangement links TRBV5-5 to TRBJ1-1; 7 bases match TRBD1. CDR3 size: 13 residues. The trim removed 4 bases at V and 7 bases at J, leaving 7 bases unmatched. Germline CDR1 and CDR2: SGHKS and YYEKEE (reference sequence). CDR3 bases: TGTGCCAGCAGCCCAGGACAGGTGGTTGAAGCTTTCTTT. Its translation is CASSPGQVVEAFF.

The chain combines TRBV10-3 with TRBJ1-5; D gene unclear. This CDR3 is built from 15 residues. The germline V and J ends were trimmed by 5 bases and 6 bases, with 17 bases remaining between them. CDR1 is ENHRY and CDR2 is SYGVKD in the germline V gene. Written as DNA, the CDR3 is TGTGCCATCAGTATGGCGCCTACGGGTATTCAGCCCCAGCATTTT. Its protein product is CAISMAPTGIQPQHF.

CDR3 sequence (DNA): TGTGCCAGCAGCTTAGATACGGGAAGATTCACCTACAATGAGCAGTTCTTC. Its translation: CASSLDTGRFTYNEQFF. The chain carries TRBV11-2 and TRBJ2-1, with D possibly matching TRBD2 (5 bases). Germline loops: CDR1 SGHAT, CDR2 FQNNGV. This CDR3 is built from 17 residues. V lost 0 bases to trimming and J lost 2 bases, with 14 bases between them.